Reported below is one T cell receptor (beta chain). What it recognizes is unknown. The CDR3 sequence is 11 residues long. Germline V CDR1 and CDR2: SQVTM, ANQGSEA. One entry per CDR3 protein results from TCRdb running MiXCR on the 5' RACE reads. The sample records some 200,000 distinct CDR3 sequences, about 13% being singletons. These data originate in a study of CD8 T cells in ankylosing spondylitis. General study results and limits: Within ankylosing spondylitis blood, a TCR beta motif made up of seven to nine highly homologous variants appeared to be characteristic. A number of the motif variants had already been described in reactive arthritis synovial fluid and blood. Clones linked to the disease showed a CD8+ phenotype. They occurred at relatively low frequencies in peripheral blood. Enrichment of disease-linked clones was reportedly significant in matched ankylosing spondylitis synovial fluid.

The material sequenced was blood, either unsorted or a sorted T cell fraction (not recorded which). J is TRBJ1-1 and V is TRBV29-1; 9 bases align to TRBD1. The TCR sequence derives from a male donor with ankylosing spondylitis or in good health (not recorded which). The CDR3, as DNA: TGCAGTGCGACAGGGGGCACTGAAGCTTTCTTT. Amino acids: CSATGGTEAFF.